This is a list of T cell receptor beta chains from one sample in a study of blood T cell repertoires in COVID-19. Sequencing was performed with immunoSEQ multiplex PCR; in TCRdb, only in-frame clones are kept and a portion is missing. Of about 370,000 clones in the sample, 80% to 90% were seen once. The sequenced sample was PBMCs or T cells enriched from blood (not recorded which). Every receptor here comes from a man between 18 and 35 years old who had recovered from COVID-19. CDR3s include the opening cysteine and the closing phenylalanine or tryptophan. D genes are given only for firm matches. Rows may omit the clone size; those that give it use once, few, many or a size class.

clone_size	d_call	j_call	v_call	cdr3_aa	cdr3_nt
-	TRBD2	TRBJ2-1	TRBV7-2	CASSLGTSVINEQFF	TGTGCCAGCAGCTTGGGGACTAGCGTAATCAATGAGCAGTTCTTC
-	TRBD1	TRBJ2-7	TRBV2	CASSWTGRTHEQYF	TGTGCCAGCAGCTGGACAGGTCGTACCCACGAGCAGTACTTC
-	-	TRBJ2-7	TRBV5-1	CASSLGQFYEQYF	TGCGCCAGCAGCTTGGGTCAGTTCTACGAGCAGTACTTC
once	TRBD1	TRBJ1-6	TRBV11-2	CASSFPVGGTGFSPLHF	TGTGCCAGCAGCTTTCCAGTAGGGGGGACAGGGTTTTCACCCCTCCACTTT
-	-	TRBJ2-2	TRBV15	CATSSEIRTGELFF	TGTGCCACCAGCAGTGAGATAAGAACCGGGGAGCTGTTTTTT
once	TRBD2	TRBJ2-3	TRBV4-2	CASSHPGEGLSTDTQYF	TGTGCCAGCAGCCACCCGGGGGAGGGCCTCAGCACAGATACGCAGTATTTT
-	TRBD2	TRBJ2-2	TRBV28	CASSPAGGAVGELFF	TGTGCCAGCAGCCCAGCGGGGGGGGCCGTCGGGGAGCTGTTTTTT
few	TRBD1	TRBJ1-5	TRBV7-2	CASSSPGTALQPQHF	TGTGCCAGCAGCTCACCCGGGACAGCCCTTCAGCCCCAGCATTTT
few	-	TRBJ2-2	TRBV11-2	CASSLSTGDTGELFF	TGTGCCAGCAGCCTTTCGACAGGAGACACCGGGGAGCTGTTTTTT
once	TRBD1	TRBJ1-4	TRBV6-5	CASRAGTATKKLFF	TGTGCCAGCAGGGCCGGGACAGCAACTAAAAAACTGTTTTTT
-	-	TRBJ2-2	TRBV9	CASSVGEAQAGELFF	TGTGCCAGCAGCGTAGGGGAGGCTCAGGCAGGGGAGCTGTTTTTT
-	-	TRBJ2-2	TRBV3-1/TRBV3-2	CASSQNAGAGELFF	TGTGCCAGCAGCCAGAATGCAGGGGCCGGGGAGCTGTTTTTT
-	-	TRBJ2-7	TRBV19	CASSRVWRRGYEQYF	TGTGCCAGTAGTCGGGTCTGGAGGCGCGGTTACGAGCAGTACTTC
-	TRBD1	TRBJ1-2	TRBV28	CASVGDRTFNYGYTF	TGTGCCAGCGTTGGGGACAGGACCTTTAACTATGGCTACACCTTC
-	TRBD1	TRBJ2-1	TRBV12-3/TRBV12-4	CASSRGRDEQFF	TGTGCCAGCAGTAGGGGGCGGGATGAGCAGTTCTTC
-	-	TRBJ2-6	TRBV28	CASSLFQVAGANVLTF	TGTGCCAGCAGTTTATTCCAGGTGGCTGGGGCCAACGTCCTGACTTTC
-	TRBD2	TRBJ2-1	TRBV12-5	CASGFYSVRTSGRASHEQFF	TGTGCTAGTGGTTTTTATTCAGTCCGGACTAGCGGGAGGGCCTCTCATGAGCAGTTCTTC
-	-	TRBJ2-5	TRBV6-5	CASSGVQTQYF	TGTGCCAGCAGCGGGGTCCAGACCCAGTACTTC
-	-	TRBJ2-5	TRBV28	CASRGGRGIETQYF	TGTGCCAGCAGGGGCGGGCGCGGGATCGAGACCCAGTACTTC
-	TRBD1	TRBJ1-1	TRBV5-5	CASSLGPGGKTEAFF	TGTGCCAGCAGCTTGGGCCCAGGGGGCAAAACTGAAGCTTTCTTT
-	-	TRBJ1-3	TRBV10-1	CASSASYPGNTIYF	TGCGCCAGCAGTGCTAGTTATCCTGGAAACACCATATATTTT
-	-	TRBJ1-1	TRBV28	CASSSPDTTEAFF	TGTGCCAGCAGTTCCCCGGACACAACTGAAGCTTTCTTT
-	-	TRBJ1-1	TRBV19	CASSTTGGTEAFF	TGTGCCAGTAGTACCACGGGGGGCACTGAAGCTTTCTTT
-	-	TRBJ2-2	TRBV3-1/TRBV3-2	CASSIRRSTGELFF	TGTGCCAGCAGCATCCGTCGTTCCACCGGGGAGCTGTTTTTT
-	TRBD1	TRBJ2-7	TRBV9	CASSLGQGGTYEQYF	TGTGCCAGCAGCCTAGGACAGGGCGGCACCTACGAGCAGTACTTC
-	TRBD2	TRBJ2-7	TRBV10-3	CAISSLTSGTYEQYF	TGTGCCATCAGTTCCCTGACTAGCGGAACATACGAGCAGTACTTC
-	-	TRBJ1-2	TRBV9	CASSAFDRQYNYGYTF	TGTGCCAGCAGCGCCTTTGACAGACAATATAACTATGGCTACACCTTC
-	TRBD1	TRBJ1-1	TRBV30	CAWNLRDRAGTEAFF	TGTGCCTGGAACCTCCGGGACAGGGCTGGCACTGAAGCTTTCTTT
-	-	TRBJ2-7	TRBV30	CAWSYSWAGVSYEQYF	TGTGCCTGGAGCTATAGTTGGGCGGGCGTCTCCTACGAGCAGTACTTC
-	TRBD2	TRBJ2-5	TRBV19	CASTKSGTSGGLSQETQYF	TGTGCCAGTACCAAATCCGGGACTAGCGGGGGGTTAAGCCAAGAGACCCAGTACTTC
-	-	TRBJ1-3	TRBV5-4	CASSLGQSFSGNTIYF	TGTGCCAGCAGCTTGGGACAGAGCTTCTCTGGAAACACCATATATTTT
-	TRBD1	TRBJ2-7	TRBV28	CASSLFLTGQDLYF	TGTGCCAGCAGTTTATTCTTAACGGGACAGGACTTGTACTTC
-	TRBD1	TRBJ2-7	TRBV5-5	CASSSMTGDREVGEQYF	TGTGCCAGCAGCTCTATGACTGGGGACAGGGAAGTCGGCGAGCAGTACTTC
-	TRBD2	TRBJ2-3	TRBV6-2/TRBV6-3	CASSQLAGVFTDTQYF	TGTGCCAGCAGTCAGCTAGCGGGGGTGTTCACAGATACGCAGTATTTT
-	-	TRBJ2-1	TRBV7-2	CASSSRRESSYNEQFF	TGTGCCAGCAGCTCTCGACGGGAGAGCTCCTACAATGAGCAGTTCTTC
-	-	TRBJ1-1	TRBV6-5	CASSLRRDNTEAFF	TGTGCCAGCAGTTTAAGACGGGATAACACTGAAGCTTTCTTT
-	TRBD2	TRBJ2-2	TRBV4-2	CASSQGRTSGGTGELFF	TGTGCCAGCAGCCAAGGAAGAACTAGCGGAGGCACCGGGGAGCTGTTTTTT
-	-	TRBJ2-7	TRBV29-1	CSVEDTGEFSYEQYF	TGCAGCGTTGAAGATACTGGAGAATTTTCCTACGAGCAGTACTTC
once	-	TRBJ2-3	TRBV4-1	CASSQVVGLTDTQYF	TGCGCCAGCAGCCAGGTCGTGGGGCTCACAGATACGCAGTATTTT
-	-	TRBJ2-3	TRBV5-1	CASSLGQVDTQYF	TGCGCCAGCAGCTTGGGACAGGTGGATACGCAGTATTTT
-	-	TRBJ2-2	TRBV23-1	CASSQSSAEVGELFF	TGCGCCAGCAGTCAATCGTCAGCCGAGGTGGGGGAGCTGTTTTTT
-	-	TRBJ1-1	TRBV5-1	CASSLGGGRNSEAFF	TGCGCCAGCAGCTTGGGCGGGGGTAGGAATTCTGAAGCTTTCTTT
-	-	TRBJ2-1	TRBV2	CASKAPSYNEQFF	TGTGCCAGCAAAGCACCCTCCTACAATGAGCAGTTCTTC
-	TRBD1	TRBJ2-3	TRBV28	CASSQGATDTQYF	TGTGCCAGCAGTCAGGGGGCGACGGATACGCAGTATTTT
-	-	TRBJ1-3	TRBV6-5	CASSHSQGSGNTIYF	TGTGCCAGCAGTCACTCCCAGGGATCTGGAAACACCATATATTTT
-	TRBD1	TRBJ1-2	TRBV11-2	CASRRLTGARNYGYTF	TGTGCCAGCAGACGATTGACAGGGGCCCGTAACTATGGCTACACCTTC
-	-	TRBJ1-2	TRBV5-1	CASSFLRRQEPAYGYTF	TGCGCCAGCAGCTTTCTAAGGCGACAGGAGCCCGCCTATGGCTACACCTTC
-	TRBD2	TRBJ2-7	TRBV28	CASLPWASGSTYEQYF	TGTGCCAGCCTCCCGTGGGCTAGCGGGTCCACCTACGAGCAGTACTTC
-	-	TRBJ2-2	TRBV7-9	CASGSPDRKLFF	TGTGCCAGCGGGAGCCCCGACCGGAAGCTGTTTTTT
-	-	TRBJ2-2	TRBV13	CASSFTLPTREGDKNTGELFF	TGTGCCAGCAGCTTTACCCTACCGACGCGCGAAGGGGACAAGAACACCGGGGAGCTGTTTTTT
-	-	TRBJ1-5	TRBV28	CASRWGRSQPQHF	TGTGCCAGCAGATGGGGCCGGAGTCAGCCCCAGCATTTT
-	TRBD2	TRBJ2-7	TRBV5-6	CASSLETSGSGSYEQYF	TGTGCCAGCAGCTTGGAGACTAGCGGGAGTGGCTCCTACGAGCAGTACTTC
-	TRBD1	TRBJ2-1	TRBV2	CASNARTGGHNEQFF	TGTGCCAGCAATGCCCGGACAGGGGGCCACAATGAGCAGTTCTTC
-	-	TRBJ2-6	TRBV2	CASIIGSSGANVLTF	TGTGCCAGCATCATAGGGAGCTCTGGGGCCAACGTCCTGACTTTC
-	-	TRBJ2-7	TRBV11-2	CASSLVGGVGDEQYF	TGTGCCAGCAGCTTAGTCGGAGGGGTCGGTGACGAGCAGTACTTC
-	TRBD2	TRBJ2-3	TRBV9	CASSVAASGTATDTQYF	TGTGCCAGCAGCGTAGCTGCTAGCGGGACCGCCACAGATACGCAGTATTTT
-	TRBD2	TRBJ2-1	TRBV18	CASSPQAGGRNEQFF	TGTGCCAGCTCACCACAAGCGGGGGGGCGAAATGAGCAGTTCTTC